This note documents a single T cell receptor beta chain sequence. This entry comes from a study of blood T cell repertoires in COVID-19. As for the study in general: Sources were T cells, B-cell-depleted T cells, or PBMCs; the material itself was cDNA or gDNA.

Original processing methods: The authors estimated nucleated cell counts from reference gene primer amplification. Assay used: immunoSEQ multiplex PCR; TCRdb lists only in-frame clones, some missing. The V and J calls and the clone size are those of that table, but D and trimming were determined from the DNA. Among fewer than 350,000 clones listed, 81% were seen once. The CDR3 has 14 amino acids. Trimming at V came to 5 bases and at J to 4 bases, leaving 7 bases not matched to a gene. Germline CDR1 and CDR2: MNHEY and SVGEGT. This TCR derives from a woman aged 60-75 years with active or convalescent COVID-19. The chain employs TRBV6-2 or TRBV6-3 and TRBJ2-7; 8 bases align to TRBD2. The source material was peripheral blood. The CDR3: CASSGPGGSYEQYF. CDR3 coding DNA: TGTGCCAGCAGTGGCCCGGGGGGGAGTTACGAGCAGTACTTC.